This entry lists 31 T cell receptor beta chains sequenced from one sample in a study of low-dose radiotherapy and immunotherapy resistance in tumors (dated 2022 in TCRdb). First-strand cDNA was synthesized using Superscript III and a set of TRAV- and TRBV-specific primers, so that both TCRalpha and TCRbeta chains were covered. An approximately 18-cycle PCR with Phusion amplified the TCRs, pairing a constant-region primer with the adapter that was attached to the V primers. Clones were called with MiXCR by TCRdb after fastp trimmed the public reads at Q25, and only in-frame beta chains were retained. When rows share a CDR3 protein, they turn into one entry using the most common DNA and genes. Within this sample are about 6,200 distinct CDR3 sequences, with roughly four fifths of them counted one time only. The ten largest clonotypes hold 5.9% of the sample. Receptors originate from a human donor with advanced metastatic prostate, ovarian, gallbladder or colorectal cancer (not recorded which). This table probably holds off-target reads from a library built for another chain.

This chain connects TRBV9 to TRBJ2-3, with 9 bases lining up with TRBD2. The CDR3 spans 16 residues. The germline V gene has CDR1 SGDLS and CDR2 YYNGEE. The junction had 10 bases not matched to a gene; V was cut back by 3 bases and J by 5 bases. The CDR3 reads CASSAEPGLAGDTQYF. The CDR3 nucleotides read TGTGCCAGCAGCGCAGAGCCGGGACTAGCTGGAGATACGCAGTATTTT.

The chain employs TRBV5-4 and TRBJ2-1; a weak D match, TRBD2 (7 bases). There are 15 residues in the CDR3. CDR1 and CDR2 from the germline V gene are SGHNT and YYREEE (reference sequence). V gave up 5 bases and J gave up 8 bases, with 20 bases separating them. The CDR3 bases are TGTGCCAGCAGGGAGCGATCCCCCGGGGGGCATGAGCAGTTCTTC. It translates to CASRERSPGGHEQFF.

The chain employs TRBV7-6 and TRBJ2-1; 11 bases are a match to TRBD2. V dropped 5 bases and J dropped 0; count of bases not matched to a gene: 9. From germline, CDR1 is SGHVS and CDR2 FNYEAQ. The CDR3 is 18 amino acids. CDR3 sequence (DNA): TGTGCCAGCAGCCCCGCCACGGGACTAGCGGACTCCTACAATGAGCAGTTCTTC. Its protein is CASSPATGLADSYNEQFF.

This chain connects TRBV3-1 to TRBJ2-1; D not resolved. The CDR3 has 11 residues. The germline V gene encodes CDR1 LGHDT and CDR2 YNNKEL (reference sequence). Trimming took 1 base from V and 8 from J, leaving 3 bases between them. The CDR3 DNA sequence: TGTGCCAGCAGCCAAGTCCATGAGCAGTTCTTC. As protein: CASSQVHEQFF.

This clonotype was detected once. This sequence joins TRBV5-4 and TRBJ1-2; 8 bases map to TRBD1. Trimming took 5 bases from V and 11 from J; bases not matched to a gene: 17. The CDR3 is 15 amino acids. Germline CDR1 SGHNT, CDR2 YYREEE (reference sequence). CDR3 sequence (DNA): TGTGCCAGCAGTCCTCGGACAGGGCTAATATTGGGTTACACCTTC. Its translation: CASSPRTGLILGYTF.

This chain uses TRBV5-6 with TRBJ2-3; TRBD1 aligns across 11 bases. The germline V gene encodes CDR1 SGHDT and CDR2 YYEEEE. The junction had 4 bases not matched to a gene; V was cut back by 4 bases and J by 6 bases. The CDR3 is 14 residues long. The DNA for the CDR3 is TGTGCCAGCAGCCCGGACAGGGGGCGCGATACGCAGTATTTT. This sequence encodes CASSPDRGRDTQYF. The full variable domain, in which reference TRBV5-6 and TRBJ2-3 provide the parts outside the CDR3, is DAGVTQSPTHLIKTRGQQVTLRCSPKSGHDTVSWYQQALGQGPQFIFQYYEEEERQRGNFPDRFSGHQFPNYSSELNVNALLLGDSALYLCASSPDRGRDTQYFGPGTRLTVL.

The chain recombines TRBV7-2 with TRBJ2-1; 14 bases are a match to TRBD2. This CDR3 spans 16 amino acids. Trimming took 4 bases from V and 7 from J; bases not matched to a gene: 6. The V gene's germline CDR1 is SGHTA and CDR2 FQGNSA. The CDR3 DNA reads as TGTGCCAGCAGCTCAGGGGGACTAGCGGGAGTAAATGAGCAGTTCTTC. This codes for CASSSGGLAGVNEQFF. The variable domain in full, with the rest retrieved from reference TRBV7-2 and TRBJ2-1, is GAGVSQSPSNKVTEKGKDVELRCDPISGHTALYWYRQSLGQGLEFLIYFQGNSAPDKSGLPSDRFSAERTGGSVSTLTIQRTQQEDSAVYLCASSSGGLAGVNEQFFGPGTRLTVL.

This clonotype was observed a handful of times. The chain uses TRBV7-2 and TRBJ2-7; 13 nucleotides align to TRBD2. V lost 5 bases to trimming and J lost 2 bases; unmatched junction nucleotides: 9. The CDR3 consists of 17 residues. Germline CDR1 SGHTA, CDR2 FQGNSA. CDR3 amino acids: CASSLGTSGVLTYEQYF. The CDR3 coding sequence is TGTGCCAGCAGCCTCGGGACTAGCGGGGTGTTAACCTACGAGCAGTACTTC. Variable domain in full (rest from reference TRBV7-2 and TRBJ2-7): GAGVSQSPSNKVTEKGKDVELRCDPISGHTALYWYRQSLGQGLEFLIYFQGNSAPDKSGLPSDRFSAERTGGSVSTLTIQRTQQEDSAVYLCASSLGTSGVLTYEQYFGPGTRLTVT.

The V and J genes are TRBV6-1 and TRBJ1-3; the match to TRBD1 covers 8 bases. The V gene end was trimmed by 5 bases and the J gene end by 0 bases; junction bases not matched to a gene: 6. In germline, CDR1 is MNHNS, CDR2 SASEGT. The CDR3 sequence is 16 residues long. Here the CDR3 reads CASSYPTGASGNTIYF. As DNA, the CDR3 is TGTGCCAGCAGTTACCCGACAGGGGCCTCTGGAAACACCATATATTTT.

CDR3 region: CASSELAGPQETQYF. DNA of the CDR3: TGTGCCAGCAGTGAACTAGCGGGCCCTCAAGAGACCCAGTACTTC. The chain links TRBV2 to TRBJ2-5; 8 nucleotides agree with TRBD2. Germline CDR1 reads SNHLY; CDR2 reads FYNNEI. The CDR3 runs to 15 residues. The V gene end was trimmed by 2 bases and the J gene end by 2 bases; junction bases not matched to a gene: 4.

The rearrangement uses TRBV23-1 and TRBJ2-7; no reliable D call. TRBV23-1 is recorded as an ORF, its role being uncertain. The V end was cut by 0 bases, the J end by 0 bases, with 9 bases between. The CDR3 is made up of 15 amino acids. CDR3 residues: CASSQSGPSSYEQYF. In DNA form, the CDR3 reads TGCGCCAGCAGTCAATCCGGGCCGAGCTCCTACGAGCAGTACTTC.

The V and J genes are TRBV7-8 and TRBJ2-5; TRBD2 matches 10 bases. This CDR3 is 17 amino acids long. From germline, CDR1 is SGHVS and CDR2 FQNEAQ. The ends lost 1 base at V and 1 base at J; junction bases unmatched: 6. CDR3 sequence reads: CASSLGQRGGPQETQYF. The CDR3 DNA is TGTGCCAGCAGCTTAGGCCAGCGGGGGGGCCCCCAAGAGACCCAGTACTTC.

V and J are TRBV27 and TRBJ2-4; the D gene is possibly TRBD2 (6 bases). Trimming removed 5 bases from V and 0 bases from J, with 11 bases in between. The CDR3 totals 15 residues. Germline V gives CDR1 MNHEY, CDR2 SMNVEV (reference sequence). CDR3 coding DNA: TGTGCCAGCAGTGGCGCGGGGCTAGCCAAAAACATTCAGTACTTC. This codes for CASSGAGLAKNIQYF.

The V and J genes are TRBV29-1 and TRBJ1-6; 11 nucleotides match TRBD1. The length of the CDR3 is 14 residues. Germline V gene data show CDR1 as SQVTM and CDR2 as ANQGSEA. Germline trimming cut 6 bases from V and 5 bases from J; bases unmatched to any gene: 3. The CDR3 DNA follows: TGCAGCGTGGGGACAGGGGGAGATAATTCACCCCTCCACTTT. Residues: CSVGTGGDNSPLHF.

This chain connects TRBV20-1 to TRBJ1-4, with D tentatively TRBD1 (5 bases). The CDR3 is 17 amino acids. From germline, CDR1 is DFQATT and CDR2 SNEGSKA (reference sequence). V was cut by 4 bases and J by 7 bases, with 25 bases left in between. The DNA of the CDR3 is TGCAGTGCTACCTACCCCCCATTAGCAGGGTGGGGTGAAAAACTGTTTTTT. Translation: CSATYPPLAGWGEKLFF.

V is TRBV12-3 or TRBV12-4 and J is TRBJ1-2, with TRBD1 identical over 9 bases. CDR3 length: 14 residues. V was clipped by 5 bases and J by 5 bases; unmatched bases: 6. The DNA of the CDR3 is TGTGCCAGCAGTACGGACAGGGGAGGGTATGGCTACACCTTC. Translated, it gives CASSTDRGGYGYTF.

This sequence joins TRBV7-9 and TRBJ1-2, with a weak D call TRBD1 (5 bases). Trimming shortened V by 5 bases and J by 4 bases, and 8 bases separated the two germline ends. The CDR3 has 12 amino acids. Per germline, CDR1 SEHNR and CDR2 FQNEAQ (reference sequence). The CDR3 coding sequence is TGTGCCAGCAGCAGGGACCTCTATGGCTACACCTTC. It translates to CASSRDLYGYTF. The complete variable domain, with remaining parts taken from reference TRBV7-9 and TRBJ1-2, reads DTGVSQNPRHKITKRGQNVTFRCDPISEHNRLYWYRQTLGQGPEFLTYFQNEAQLEKSRLLSDRFSAERPKGSFSTLEIQRTEQGDSAMYLCASSRDLYGYTFGSGTRLTVV.

CDR3 loop: CASSFGDSGYTF. The DNA for the CDR3 is TGTGCCAGCAGCTTTGGGGACAGTGGCTACACCTTC. This chain joins TRBV11-2 and TRBJ1-2; 7 bases fit TRBD1. The CDR3 loop spans 12 amino acids. V gave up 3 bases and J gave up 7 bases; unmatched junction bases: 2. Germline-derived CDR1 and CDR2 are SGHAT and FQNNGV.

This chain joins TRBV3-1 and TRBJ2-1; D not certain. Germline lookup yields CDR1 LGHDT and CDR2 YNNKEL (reference sequence). This CDR3 comprises 14 residues. V was trimmed by 4 bases and J by 0 bases, leaving 7 bases between them. This chain's CDR3 is CASSPQGSYNEQFF. In DNA, the CDR3 is TGTGCCAGCAGCCCACAAGGCTCCTACAATGAGCAGTTCTTC.

V gene TRBV20-1 combines with J gene TRBJ1-2; 7 positions match TRBD1. The germline V gene has CDR1 DFQATT and CDR2 SNEGSKA (reference sequence). This CDR3 has 12 amino acids. J was trimmed by 8 bases and V by 6 bases; bases with no gene match: 9. CDR3 bases: TGCAGTGCCCAACAGGGGCTAAACGGCTACACCTTC. This gives the protein CSAQQGLNGYTF.

The gene calls are TRBV7-9 and TRBJ1-1; no clear D gene. The CDR3 spans 14 residues. Germline V gene data show CDR1 as SEHNR and CDR2 as FQNEAQ (reference sequence). V was trimmed by 0 bases and J by 5 bases, leaving 10 bases between them. The CDR3 DNA is TGTGCCAGCAGCTTAGCTGGAGGGTTGACTGAAGCTTTCTTT. It codes for CASSLAGGLTEAFF.

This clonotype was observed a single time. The chain joins TRBV6-4 to TRBJ2-2; 11 nucleotides align to TRBD2. CDR1 and CDR2 (germline): MRHNA, SNTAGT. This CDR3 has 15 residues. The trim removed 6 bases at V and 4 bases at J, leaving 4 bases unmatched. The CDR3 DNA reads as TGTGCCAGCAGAGCTAGCGGGGGGTCCACCGGGGAGCTGTTTTTT. Translation gives CASRASGGSTGELFF.

V usage is TRBV2 and J usage is TRBJ1-6; D is perhaps TRBD1 (5 bases). This CDR3 is 14 amino acids long. From germline, CDR1 is SNHLY and CDR2 FYNNEI. Trimming took 3 bases from V and 9 from J, leaving 12 bases between them. DNA of the CDR3: TGTGCCAGCAGTGACGGGGCAGGGCTTTCACCCCTCCACTTT. This translates into CASSDGAGLSPLHF. Full variable domain (missing parts from reference TRBV2 and TRBJ1-6): EPEVTQTPSHQVTQMGQEVILRCVPISNHLYFYWYRQILGQKVEFLVSFYNNEISEKSEIFDDQFSVERPDGSNFTLKIRSTKLEDSAMYFCASSDGAGLSPLHFGNGTRLTVT.

The rearrangement uses TRBV11-2 and TRBJ1-1, with a weak D call TRBD1 (6 bases). The CDR3 sequence is 16 residues long. V lost 0 bases, J lost 1 base, and 12 bases lay in between. Germline V gives CDR1 SGHAT, CDR2 FQNNGV. The CDR3, as DNA: TGTGCCAGCAGCTTAGAGGGGGCTACCTCGAACACTGAAGCTTTCTTT. It encodes CASSLEGATSNTEAFF.

The V call is TRBV13, the J call TRBJ2-7; D gene ambiguous. The V end lost 5 bases, the J end lost 2 bases, and 19 bases lay between the germline ends. Germline V gives CDR1 PRHDT, CDR2 FYEKMQ (reference sequence). CDR3 length equals 16 residues. In DNA, the CDR3 is TGTGCCAGCAGCCTTTTAAACTCTTACGTACCCTACGAGCAGTACTTC. It translates to CASSLLNSYVPYEQYF.

The rearrangement joins TRBV28 to TRBJ1-2, with D possibly matching TRBD1 (6 bases). From germline, CDR1 is MDHEN and CDR2 SYDVKM. With 6 bases removed from V and 0 bases from J, the gap between germline ends came to 23 bases. This CDR3 is built from 18 residues. CDR3 sequence (DNA): TGTGCCAGCAGCGAACCTCCGCGGGGGCGAGGATCTAACTATGGCTACACCTTC. Translating it yields CASSEPPRGRGSNYGYTF.

This clonotype was counted a few times. The rearrangement uses TRBV5-1 and TRBJ1-2; 10 bases fit TRBD1. The CDR3 extends over 15 amino acids. Trimming removed 0 bases from V and 8 bases from J; junction bases left unmatched: 7. Germline V gene data show CDR1 as SGHRS and CDR2 as YFSETQ. CDR3 sequence: CASSLAGTGAEGYTF. The CDR3 nucleotides are TGCGCCAGCAGCTTGGCCGGGACAGGGGCTGAAGGCTACACCTTC.

The rearrangement joins TRBV12-3 or TRBV12-4 to TRBJ1-1; D is possibly TRBD1 (6 bases). This CDR3 has 13 amino acids. The V and J ends lost 5 bases and 7 bases respectively, with 14 bases between them. CDR3 sequence reads: CASSVRRGREAFF. The CDR3 DNA reads TGTGCCAGCAGTGTGCGTCGGGGGCGTGAAGCTTTCTTT.

The chain is built from TRBV10-2 and TRBJ2-5; the match to TRBD2 covers 8 bases. In germline, CDR1 is WSHSY, CDR2 SAAADI. Germline trimming cut 0 bases from V and 2 bases from J; bases unmatched to any gene: 2. This CDR3 is 15 amino acids long. The CDR3 nucleotides read TGCGCCAGCAGTGAGTCCGGGGGGGGGCAAGAGACCCAGTACTTC. Encoded protein: CASSESGGGQETQYF.

The chain has TRBV2 and TRBJ2-7; D not resolved. CDR3 length: 14 residues. Trimming pared 7 bases from V and 4 bases from J, leaving 17 bases between. CDR1 is SNHLY and CDR2 is FYNNEI in the germline V gene. CDR3 coding DNA: TGTGCCAGCAACCAAGCTAGGCAGAAGTACGAGCAGTACTTC. Translating it yields CASNQARQKYEQYF.

The CDR3 region is CASSFITGELFF. Written as DNA, the CDR3 is TGTGCCAGCAGCTTCATAACCGGGGAGCTGTTTTTT. V gene TRBV11-2 combines with J gene TRBJ2-2; D is uncertain. The CDR3 runs to 12 residues. The germline V gene has CDR1 SGHAT and CDR2 FQNNGV. With 3 bases removed from V and 5 bases from J, the gap between germline ends came to 4 bases.